This T cell receptor (beta chain) came from a study of Ad26.COV2.S vaccination and SARS-CoV-2 variants (dated by TCRdb to the early 2020s). Background for the entire study: Donors in the vaccine arm were drawn from COV1001, a phase I-IIa trial of Ad26.COV2.S in healthy adults that was multicentre, randomized, double-blind and placebo-controlled. Throughout the experiments and outcome assessment, investigators stayed blinded to trial group allocation. The specificity and breadth of SARS-CoV-2-reactive T cell receptors after Ad26.COV2.S vaccination were assessed by TCRbeta repertoire sequencing. A total of around 32 samples were included in the TCR-sequenced set, comprising some 20 Ad26.COV2.S vaccine recipients, 5 placebo recipients and 8 SARS-CoV-2 convalescent individuals. Dosing of Ad26.COV2.S was intramuscular, at either 5x10^10 or 1x10^11 viral particles, delivered as one shot or as two shots spaced 56 days apart. Trial participants were randomized into five groups of five: low-dose or high-dose Ad26.COV2.S given once or twice, or placebo on both occasions.

What the authors observed across the whole study: The study was not powered for comparison of responses between vaccine doses or regimens. After vaccination, substantial breadth of spike-specific CD8+ and CD4+ T cell responses was reported. According to the authors, total T cell responses may have been underestimated by the TCR breadth and depth analyses. Ad26.COV2.S recipients had higher spike-specific TCR breadth than placebo recipients (P = 0.0014). Vaccine and placebo recipients had comparable non-spike TCR breadth, which fits with the vaccine containing only spike.

Taken with the paper, the label for treatment or condition translates to: some 19 received Ad26.COV2.S at low or high dose, single or two shots; several received placebo; per-sample allocation not given. For vaccine and placebo recipients, repertoires were sequenced using samples collected on day 63 after the first injection. In Cohort 1b, about two dozen adults aged 18-55 years were enrolled at a single site in Boston, USA, between 29 July and 7 August 2020. Ad26.COV2.S was a replication-incompetent adenovirus type 26 vector that expressed a prefusion-stabilized SARS-CoV-2 spike protein derived from the original Wuhan strain. Of note for this clone: Which antigen it targets is not known. No much larger clone is present one base from it, and per-base qualities are unavailable.

The CDR3 starts with the cysteine, ends with the phenylalanine, and has 15 residues. Kept here is only the CDR3 DNA, which spans 45 bases and is read in frame from base 1. Here V drops 0 bases and J drops 8 bases, and the junction holds 4 bases not matched to any gene. Taken from the germline V gene (reference sequence), the CDR1 and CDR2 loops are GTSNPN and SVGIG. The immunoSEQ Assay was the method used to sequence TCRbeta CDR3 regions. After extraction, genomic DNA underwent amplification by bias-controlled multiplex PCR, followed by high-throughput sequencing. The original pipeline was this. To quantify the absolute abundance of every unique TCRbeta CDR3 region, sequences were collapsed and filtered. T cell fraction was estimated by normalizing TCRbeta template counts to usable DNA, with usable DNA measured through amplification of reference genes found in all nucleated cells. Repertoire TCRs were annotated as SARS-CoV-2-specific by exact matching of V gene, CDR3 amino acid sequence and J gene to a known reactive TCR set. The reference SARS-CoV-2 TCR set was derived from MIRA and filtered for enrichment in COVID-19-positive ImmuneCODE repertoires, a step that removed public or cross-reactive TCRs. Using the MIRA antigens, annotated TCRs were further analysed by specific ORF or by position within an ORF. Breadth was defined as the number of annotated unique rearrangements divided by the total number of unique productive rearrangements, and depth was defined as the summed frequency of the annotated unique rearrangements. Two-sided Wilcoxon rank-sum tests were applied when comparing TCR breadth between groups. The source is immuneACCESS, and TCRdb retained only in-frame sequences with V and J called. Part of the clones is not carried over; for the studies checked, unresolved V genes explain less than half of this, and the remainder is unexplained. V and J calls and clone size are given by that table; D and trimming were obtained from the DNA. This sample comprises fewer than 400,000 clones, approximately 91% of them detected only once. Around 1.9% of the sample rests with the top ten.

The V and J segments used are TRBV30 and TRBJ2-1; 13 bases in between match TRBD2. The sequence was obtained from a person aged 18-65 years who received the Ad26.COV2.S COVID-19 vaccine or a placebo. The sample was peripheral blood, taken in a trial of Ad26.COV2.S vaccine versus placebo. The CDR3 is CAWSVGTSGTDEQFF. The DNA sequence is given as TGTGCCTGGAGTGTAGGGACTAGCGGGACCGATGAGCAGTTCTTC.